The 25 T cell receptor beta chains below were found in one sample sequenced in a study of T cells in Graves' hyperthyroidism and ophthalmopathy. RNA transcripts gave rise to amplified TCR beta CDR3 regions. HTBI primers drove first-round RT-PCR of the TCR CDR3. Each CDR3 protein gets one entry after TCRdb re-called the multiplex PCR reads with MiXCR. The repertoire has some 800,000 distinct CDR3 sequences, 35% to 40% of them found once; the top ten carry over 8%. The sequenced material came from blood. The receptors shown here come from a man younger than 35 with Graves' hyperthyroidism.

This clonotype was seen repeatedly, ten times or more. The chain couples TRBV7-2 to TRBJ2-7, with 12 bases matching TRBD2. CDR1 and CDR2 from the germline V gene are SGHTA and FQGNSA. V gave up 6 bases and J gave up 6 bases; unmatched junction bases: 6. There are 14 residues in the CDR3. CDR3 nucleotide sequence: TGTGCCAGCAGTCTAGCGGGGGGGCCTGGCGAGCAGTACTTC. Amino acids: CASSLAGGPGEQYF. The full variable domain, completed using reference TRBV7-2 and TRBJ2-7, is GAGVSQSPSNKVTEKGKDVELRCDPISGHTALYWYRQSLGQGLEFLIYFQGNSAPDKSGLPSDRFSAERTGGSVSTLTIQRTQQEDSAVYLCASSLAGGPGEQYFGPGTRLTVT.

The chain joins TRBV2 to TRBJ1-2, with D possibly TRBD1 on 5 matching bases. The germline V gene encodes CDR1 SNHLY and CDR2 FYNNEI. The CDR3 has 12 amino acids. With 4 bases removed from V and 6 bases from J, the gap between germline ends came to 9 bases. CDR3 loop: CASSGSGNGYTF. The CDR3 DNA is TGTGCCAGCAGTGGATCAGGGAATGGCTACACCTTC.

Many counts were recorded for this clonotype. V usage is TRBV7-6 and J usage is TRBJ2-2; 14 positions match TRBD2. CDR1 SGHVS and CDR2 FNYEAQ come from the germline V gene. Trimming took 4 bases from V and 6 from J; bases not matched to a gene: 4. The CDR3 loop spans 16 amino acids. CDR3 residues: CASSSGLAGGSGELFF. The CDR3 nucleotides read TGTGCCAGCAGCTCTGGACTAGCGGGAGGATCCGGGGAGCTGTTTTTT.

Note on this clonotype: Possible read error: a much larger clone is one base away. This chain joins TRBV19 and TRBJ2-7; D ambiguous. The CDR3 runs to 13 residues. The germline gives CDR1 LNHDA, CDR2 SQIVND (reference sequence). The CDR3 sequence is CASSLSPGYVQYF. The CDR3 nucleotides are TGTGCCAGTAGTCTATCACCGGGCTACGTGCAGTACTTC.

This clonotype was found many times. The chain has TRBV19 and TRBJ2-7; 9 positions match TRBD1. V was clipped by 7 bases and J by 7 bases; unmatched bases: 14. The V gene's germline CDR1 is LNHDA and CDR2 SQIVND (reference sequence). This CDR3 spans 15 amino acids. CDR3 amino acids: CASKSSGTGTFEQYF. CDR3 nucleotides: TGTGCCAGTAAAAGTTCCGGGACAGGGACGTTTGAGCAGTACTTC.

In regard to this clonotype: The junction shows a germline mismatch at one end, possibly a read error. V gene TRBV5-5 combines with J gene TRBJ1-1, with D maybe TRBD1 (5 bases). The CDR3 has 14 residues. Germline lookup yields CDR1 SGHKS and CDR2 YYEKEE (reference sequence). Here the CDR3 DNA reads TGCGCCAGCATGATGCCGGGGCCGAACACTGAAGCTTTCTTT. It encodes CASMMPGPNTEAFF.

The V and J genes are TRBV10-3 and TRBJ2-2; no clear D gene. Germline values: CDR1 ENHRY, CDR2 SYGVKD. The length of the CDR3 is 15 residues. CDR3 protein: CTSRGTSANTGELFF. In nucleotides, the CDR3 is TGTACCAGCAGAGGTACATCTGCGAACACCGGGGAGCTGTTTTTT.

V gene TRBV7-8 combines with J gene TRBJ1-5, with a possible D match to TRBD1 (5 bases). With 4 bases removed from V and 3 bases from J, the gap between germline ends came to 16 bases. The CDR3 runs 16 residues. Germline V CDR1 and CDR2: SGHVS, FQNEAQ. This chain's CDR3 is CASSCRNQGDNQPQHF. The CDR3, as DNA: TGTGCCAGCAGCTGCAGGAACCAGGGTGACAATCAGCCCCAGCATTTT. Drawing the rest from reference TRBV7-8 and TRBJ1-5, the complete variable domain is GAGVSQSPRYKVAKRGQDVALRCDPISGHVSLFWYQQALGQGPEFLTYFQNEAQLDKSGLPSDRFFAERPEGSVSTLKIQRTQQEDSAVYLCASSCRNQGDNQPQHFGDGTRLSIL.

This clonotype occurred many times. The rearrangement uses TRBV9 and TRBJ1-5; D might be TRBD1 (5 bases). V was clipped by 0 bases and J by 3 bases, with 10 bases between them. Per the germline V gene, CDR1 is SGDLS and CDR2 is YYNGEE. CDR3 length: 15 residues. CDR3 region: CASSVGVGLNQPQHF. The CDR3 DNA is TGTGCCAGCAGCGTAGGGGTGGGACTCAATCAGCCCCAGCATTTT.

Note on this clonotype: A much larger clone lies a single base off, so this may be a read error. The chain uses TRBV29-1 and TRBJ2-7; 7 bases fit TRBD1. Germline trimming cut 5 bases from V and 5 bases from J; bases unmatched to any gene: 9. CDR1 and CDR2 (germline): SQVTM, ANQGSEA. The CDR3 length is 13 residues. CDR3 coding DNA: TGCAGCGTTTTCTTGGGGACAGCCCACGAGCAGTACTTC. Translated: CSVFLGTAHEQYF.

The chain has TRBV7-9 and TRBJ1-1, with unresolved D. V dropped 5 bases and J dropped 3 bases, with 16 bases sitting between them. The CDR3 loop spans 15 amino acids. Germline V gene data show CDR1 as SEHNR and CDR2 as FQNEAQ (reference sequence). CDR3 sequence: CASSPSAGTYTEAFF. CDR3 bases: TGTGCCAGCAGCCCCTCTGCGGGAACCTACACTGAAGCTTTCTTT.

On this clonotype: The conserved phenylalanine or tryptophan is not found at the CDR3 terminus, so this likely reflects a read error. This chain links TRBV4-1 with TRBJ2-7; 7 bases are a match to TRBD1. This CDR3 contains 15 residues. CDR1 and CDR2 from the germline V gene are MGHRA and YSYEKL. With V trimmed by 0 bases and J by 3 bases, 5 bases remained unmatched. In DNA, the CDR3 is TGCGCCAGCAGCCAAGAAGGTAACAGGGGCTACGAGCAGTACCTC. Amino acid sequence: CASSQEGNRGYEQYL.

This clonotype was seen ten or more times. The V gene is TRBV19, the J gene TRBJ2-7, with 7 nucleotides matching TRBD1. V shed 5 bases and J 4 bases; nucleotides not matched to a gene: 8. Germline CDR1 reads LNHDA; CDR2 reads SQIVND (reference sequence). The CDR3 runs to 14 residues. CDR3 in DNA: TGTGCCAGTAGTCTACGGACAGGACAATACGAGCAGTACTTC. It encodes CASSLRTGQYEQYF.

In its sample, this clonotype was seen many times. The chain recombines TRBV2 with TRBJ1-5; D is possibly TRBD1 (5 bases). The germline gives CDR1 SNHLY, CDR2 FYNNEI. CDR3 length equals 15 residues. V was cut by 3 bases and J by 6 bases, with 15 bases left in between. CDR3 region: CASSDTREAGQPQHF. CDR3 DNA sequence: TGTGCCAGCAGTGATACCAGGGAGGCCGGTCAGCCCCAGCATTTT.

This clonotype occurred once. In nucleotides, the CDR3 is TGCGCCAGCAGCCATGTGCGGGAGGGACTCGGCGAGCAGTACTTC. Protein product: CASSHVREGLGEQYF. This rearrangement joins TRBV4-1 to TRBJ2-7; 9 nucleotides align to TRBD2. CDR1 MGHRA and CDR2 YSYEKL come from the germline V gene. V lost 3 bases to trimming and J lost 6 bases; unmatched junction nucleotides: 9. The CDR3 runs 15 residues.

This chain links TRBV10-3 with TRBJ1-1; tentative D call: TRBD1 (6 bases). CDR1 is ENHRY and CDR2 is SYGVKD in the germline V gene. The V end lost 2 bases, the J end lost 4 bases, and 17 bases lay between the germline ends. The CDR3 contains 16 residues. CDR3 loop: CAISERFEGVGTEAFF. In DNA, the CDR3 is TGTGCCATCAGTGAGAGGTTTGAGGGGGTTGGCACTGAAGCTTTCTTT.

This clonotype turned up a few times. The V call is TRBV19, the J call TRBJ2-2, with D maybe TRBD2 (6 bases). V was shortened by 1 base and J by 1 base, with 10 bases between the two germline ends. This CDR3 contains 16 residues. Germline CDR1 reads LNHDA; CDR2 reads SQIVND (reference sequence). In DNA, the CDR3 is TGTGCCAGTAGTATAGGAGGAGGGATGAACACCGGGGAGCTGTTTTTT. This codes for CASSIGGGMNTGELFF.

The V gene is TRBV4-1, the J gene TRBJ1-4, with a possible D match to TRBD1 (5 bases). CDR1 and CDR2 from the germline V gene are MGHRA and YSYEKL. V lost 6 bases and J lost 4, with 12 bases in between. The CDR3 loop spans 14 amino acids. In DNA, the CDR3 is TGCGCCAGCAGTTTCGACAGAGATAATGAAAAACTGTTTTTT. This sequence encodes CASSFDRDNEKLFF.

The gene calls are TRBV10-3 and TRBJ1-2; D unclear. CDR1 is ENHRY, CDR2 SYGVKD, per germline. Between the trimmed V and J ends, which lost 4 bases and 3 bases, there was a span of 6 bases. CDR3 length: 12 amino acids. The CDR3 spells CAISVEDYGYTF. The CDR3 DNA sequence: TGTGCCATCAGTGTGGAGGACTATGGCTACACCTTC.

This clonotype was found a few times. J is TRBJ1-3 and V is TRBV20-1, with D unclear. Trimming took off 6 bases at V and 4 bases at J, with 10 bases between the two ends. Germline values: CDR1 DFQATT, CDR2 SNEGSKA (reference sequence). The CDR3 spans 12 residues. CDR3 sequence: CSAAGNGNTIYF. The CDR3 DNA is TGCAGTGCGGCGGGGAACGGAAACACCATATATTTT.

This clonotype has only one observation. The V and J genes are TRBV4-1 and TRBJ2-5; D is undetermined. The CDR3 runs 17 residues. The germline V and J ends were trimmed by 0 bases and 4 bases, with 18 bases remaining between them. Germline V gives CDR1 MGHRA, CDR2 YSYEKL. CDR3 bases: TGCGCCAGCAGCCAAGACTTTTCTCCGGGCAGAGTAGAGACCCAGTACTTC. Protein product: CASSQDFSPGRVETQYF.

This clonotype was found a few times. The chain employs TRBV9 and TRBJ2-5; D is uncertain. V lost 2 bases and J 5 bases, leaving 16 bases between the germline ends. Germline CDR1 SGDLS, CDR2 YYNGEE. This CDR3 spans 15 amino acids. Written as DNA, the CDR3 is TGTGCCAGCAGCGTCACGGAACTGGCGAGGGAGACCCAGTACTTC. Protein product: CASSVTELARETQYF.

DNA for the CDR3: TGTGCCAGCAAAATACAGGGGGCCCCTGAAGCTTTCTTT. It yields the protein CASKIQGAPEAFF. V and J are TRBV12-3 or TRBV12-4 and TRBJ1-1, with 9 bases that match TRBD1. Losses at the gene ends were 7 bases for V and 6 bases for J; bases not matched to a gene: 6. The CDR3 is 13 amino acids.

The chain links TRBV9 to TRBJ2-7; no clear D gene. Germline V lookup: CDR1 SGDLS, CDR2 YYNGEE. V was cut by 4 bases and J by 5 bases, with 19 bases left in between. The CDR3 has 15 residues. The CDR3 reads CASSPYGLSTHEQYF. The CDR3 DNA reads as TGTGCCAGCAGCCCCTATGGGCTTAGCACCCACGAGCAGTACTTC.

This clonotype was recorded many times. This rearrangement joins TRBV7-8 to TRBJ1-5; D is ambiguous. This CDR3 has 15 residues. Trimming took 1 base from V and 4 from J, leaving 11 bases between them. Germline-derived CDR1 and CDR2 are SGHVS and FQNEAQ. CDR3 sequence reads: CASSLGGRGNQPQHF. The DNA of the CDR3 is TGTGCCAGCAGCTTAGGAGGTCGTGGAAATCAGCCCCAGCATTTT.